The present T cell receptor beta chain was sequenced within a study of T-cell memory formation after mild COVID-19. Study-level results: Contracting CD8+ clones were enriched in EMRA, CD4+ mainly in CM and EM.

TCRdb reprocessed the 5' RACE reads via MiXCR and lists one record per CDR3 protein. The profile shows roughly 340,000 distinct CDR3 sequences, about a sixth of them singletons. This clonotype has just a few counts. Antigen: not known. This CDR3 spans 15 amino acids. The germline gives CDR1 DFQATT, CDR2 SNEGSKA (reference sequence). Trimming removed 3 bases at V and 0 bases at J, with 12 bases between. The material sequenced was PBMCs or a T cell subset sorted from them (not recorded which). This receptor was taken from a man aged 18 to 29 who had mild COVID-19 (a few samples of this study predate the infection). Cell type and time point are not known. The rearrangement joins TRBV20-1 to TRBJ2-1; TRBD1 or TRBD2 may be the D gene (5 bases each). The CDR3 DNA reads TGCAGTGCTAGGATCTGGGACCCCTCCTACAATGAGCAGTTCTTC. Protein: CSARIWDPSYNEQFF.